One and the same sample provided the 17 T cell receptor beta chains below, sequenced in a study of T cell responses to AZD1222 COVID-19 vaccine. TCRdb's copy holds only in-frame clones and misses some; the assay was immunoSEQ multiplex PCR. There are tens of thousands of clones in the sample; around 80% occur only once, and over 15% lies in the top ten. Sample: peripheral blood, taken on day 0 of AZD1222 vaccination. The receptors were gathered from an adult in good health.

This chain joins TRBV4-1 and TRBJ1-2; D is undetermined. Germline V gene data show CDR1 as MGHRA and CDR2 as YSYEKL. V was shortened by 0 bases and J by 5 bases, with 16 bases between the two germline ends. The CDR3 is 16 amino acids. In DNA, the CDR3 is TGCGCCAGCAGCCAAGAGGTGGCCTTATTGGAGTATGGCTACACCTTC. Translating gives CASSQEVALLEYGYTF.

This chain joins TRBV6-5 and TRBJ2-5, with 9 bases fitting TRBD1. Germline CDR1 is MNHEY and CDR2 is SVGAGI. Trimming cost V 10 bases and J 5 bases; bases outside gene matches: 8. The CDR3 is 13 amino acids. The CDR3, as DNA: TGTGCCACCGGGACAGGGTCAGGGGAGACCCAGTACTTC. Protein product: CATGTGSGETQYF.

The chain carries TRBV19 and TRBJ1-1; no reliable D call. Per the germline V gene, CDR1 is LNHDA and CDR2 is SQIVND (reference sequence). This CDR3 region has 13 residues. V was shortened by 7 bases and J by 5 bases, with 14 bases between the two germline ends. CDR3 residues: CASNSRKLTEAFF. The CDR3 DNA reads as TGTGCCAGTAATTCTCGGAAGTTAACTGAAGCTTTCTTT.

The chain has TRBV18 and TRBJ2-5; D ambiguous. V was pared by 4 bases and J by 0 bases, with 3 bases between. Germline V gene sequence: CDR1 KGHSH, CDR2 LQKENI. The CDR3 extends over 12 amino acids. DNA of the CDR3: TGTGCCAGCTCACTGTACCAAGAGACCCAGTACTTC. This codes for CASSLYQETQYF.

Here the CDR3 reads CASRLDRGFYNEQFF. The CDR3 DNA sequence: TGTGCCAGCAGATTGGACAGGGGATTTTACAATGAGCAGTTCTTC. The rearrangement links TRBV28 to TRBJ2-1; TRBD1 agrees at 9 bases. Germline values: CDR1 MDHEN, CDR2 SYDVKM. The V and J ends lost 6 bases and 4 bases, in that order; junction bases with no gene match: 7. CDR3 length equals 15 residues.

J is TRBJ2-4 and V is TRBV2; a weak D match, TRBD2 (6 bases). Germline assignment: CDR1 SNHLY and CDR2 FYNNEI. The CDR3 sequence is 17 residues long. The V gene lost 2 bases and the J gene lost 3 bases, with 17 bases spanning the gap. The DNA for the CDR3 is TGTGCCAGCAGTGAAAAGGTGGCCGGGGGTCGCAAAAACATTCAGTACTTC. It encodes CASSEKVAGGRKNIQYF.

The CDR3 here is CSVCELGGTEAFF. Written as DNA, the CDR3 is TGCAGCGTTTGTGAGTTGGGTGGCACTGAAGCTTTCTTT. The chain links TRBV29-1 to TRBJ1-1; D gene ambiguous. This CDR3 has 13 amino acids. From germline, CDR1 is SQVTM and CDR2 ANQGSEA. V lost 5 bases to trimming and J lost 4 bases, with 14 bases between them.

The J gene is TRBJ1-4, the V gene TRBV6-5; D remains unclear. Per germline, CDR1 MNHEY and CDR2 SVGAGI. The CDR3 is made up of 14 amino acids. V was pared by 10 bases and J by 8 bases, with 20 bases between. The CDR3 bases are TGTGCCATTCGTAAGAGGGAGGGCTGGGAAAAACTGTTTTTT. Protein sequence: CAIRKREGWEKLFF.

J is TRBJ2-2 and V is TRBV2; TRBD2 matches 16 bases. The germline V gene has CDR1 SNHLY and CDR2 FYNNEI. The CDR3 is made up of 19 amino acids. Trimming cost V 5 bases and J 5 bases; bases outside gene matches: 11. The CDR3 spells CASSTSAGLAGGRTGELFF. The CDR3 DNA reads TGTGCCAGCAGTACATCTGCGGGACTAGCGGGAGGGAGGACCGGGGAGCTGTTTTTT. The whole variable domain, filled in from reference TRBV2 and TRBJ2-2, reads EPEVTQTPSHQVTQMGQEVILRCVPISNHLYFYWYRQILGQKVEFLVSFYNNEISEKSEIFDDQFSVERPDGSNFTLKIRSTKLEDSAMYFCASSTSAGLAGGRTGELFFGEGSRLTVL.

The V call is TRBV3-1 (or the pseudogene TRBV3-2), the J call TRBJ1-4, with TRBD1 as a possible D gene (6 bases). V lost 4 bases and J 3 bases, leaving 15 bases between the germline ends. Germline V gene sequence: CDR1 LGHDT, CDR2 YNNKEL (reference sequence). The CDR3 runs to 16 residues. The CDR3 loop reads CASSLSYRVPNEKLFF. The CDR3 nucleotides read TGTGCCAGCAGCCTCTCCTACAGGGTCCCTAATGAAAAACTGTTTTTT.

This sequence joins TRBV18 and TRBJ1-1; tentatively, D is TRBD1 (5 bases). With 2 bases removed from V and 11 bases from J, the gap between germline ends came to 12 bases. Germline V gene sequence: CDR1 KGHSH, CDR2 LQKENI. This CDR3 has 12 residues. As DNA, the CDR3 is TGTGCCAGCTCACCAGACGAAGGGGAGGCTTTCTTT. Its protein product is CASSPDEGEAFF.

This clone was found a few times. The rearrangement uses TRBV5-1 and TRBJ2-3; 10 bases are shared with TRBD2. This CDR3 region has 16 residues. Looked up from germline, CDR1 is SGHRS and CDR2 is YFSETQ. With V trimmed by 4 bases and J by 5 bases, 10 bases remained unmatched. CDR3 loop: CASSLGVAGGIDTQYF. The CDR3 DNA follows: TGCGCCAGCAGCCTGGGAGTAGCGGGAGGAATAGATACGCAGTATTTT.

The chain uses TRBV9 and TRBJ2-3; 7 bases align to TRBD2. Trimming cost V 0 bases and J 1 base; bases outside gene matches: 2. The V gene's germline CDR1 is SGDLS and CDR2 YYNGEE. The CDR3 has 15 residues. In nucleotides, the CDR3 is TGTGCCAGCAGCGTAGCGGCGGGAGGCACAGATACGCAGTATTTT. Translating gives CASSVAAGGTDTQYF.

This rearrangement joins TRBV6-5 to TRBJ1-1; 7 bases align to TRBD1. CDR1 and CDR2 from the germline V gene are MNHEY and SVGAGI. The CDR3 has 12 amino acids. J was trimmed by 9 bases and V by 7 bases; bases with no gene match: 8. The CDR3 DNA follows: TGTGCCAGCACCCCCCGACAGGGACAAGCTTTCTTT. Residues: CASTPRQGQAFF.

V is TRBV19 and J is TRBJ2-2; 12 bases line up with TRBD2. Germline loops: CDR1 LNHDA, CDR2 SQIVND (reference sequence). The CDR3 runs to 19 residues. With 5 bases clipped from V and 6 bases from J, the junction kept 16 bases outside the gene matches. CDR3 sequence reads: CASSQSGLAGGWGPGELFF. CDR3 DNA sequence: TGTGCCAGTAGTCAATCGGGACTAGCGGGTGGATGGGGCCCCGGGGAGCTGTTTTTT. Complete variable domain (other parts from reference TRBV19 and TRBJ2-2): DGGITQSPKYLFRKEGQNVTLSCEQNLNHDAMYWYRQDPGQGLRLIYYSQIVNDFQKGDIAEGYSVSREKKESFPLTVTSAQKNPTAFYLCASSQSGLAGGWGPGELFFGEGSRLTVL.

V and J are TRBV28 and TRBJ2-6; 7 nucleotides line up with TRBD1. Germline V gene lookup returns CDR1 MDHEN and CDR2 SYDVKM. This CDR3 is built from 13 residues. The CDR3, as DNA: TGTGCGTCCACAGGGGCTGGGGCCAACGTCCTGACTTTC. Translation: CASTGAGANVLTF.

The chain uses TRBV5-6 and TRBJ1-1; D is possibly TRBD1 (6 bases). The V gene's germline CDR1 is SGHDT and CDR2 YYEEEE. The V and J ends lost 5 bases and 4 bases respectively, with 21 bases between them. The CDR3 covers 16 residues. The DNA for the CDR3 is TGTGCCAGCAGTGCATCACCGTGGGGGCTGAGCACTGAAGCTTTCTTT. Protein sequence: CASSASPWGLSTEAFF.